This TCR beta chain was captured by sequencing in a study of OX40 agonist ivuxolimab in advanced cancers. Findings of the study overall: At 0.1 to 3.0 mg/kg, CD4+ and CD8+ blood T cells expanded clonally by week 6.

Sequenced by immunoSEQ multiplex PCR; TCRdb stores in-frame clones only, minus some. The repertoire holds more than 90,000 clones, 84% seen once, with 4.5% to 5.5% in the top ten. With respect to this clone: Its matching antigen is unknown.

The CDR3 spans 13 residues. V trimming: 5 bases; J trimming: 3 bases; junction bases outside the gene matches: 4. Per the germline V gene, CDR1 is SQVTM and CDR2 is ANQGSEA. This receptor was taken from an adult with an advanced solid tumor such as melanoma, head and neck, liver or kidney cancer. The source was CD4+ or CD8+ T cells sorted from blood, collected in a trial of the OX40 agonist ivuxolimab. The V call is TRBV29-1, the J call TRBJ2-3, with TRBD1 matching over 8 bases. This chain's CDR3 is CSVPRGQTDTQYF. The CDR3 DNA sequence: TGCAGCGTTCCCAGGGGGCAGACAGATACGCAGTATTTT.